Listed here is a single T cell receptor beta chain. Produced via immunoSEQ multiplex PCR; TCRdb's table is partial and in-frame only. The table includes roughly 40,000 clones, 92% detected once. The data were taken from a study of control samples from healthy donors and cancer patients. The germline V and J ends were trimmed by 8 bases and 2 bases, with 22 bases remaining between them. The CDR3 covers 17 residues. Germline V lookup: CDR1 MDHEN, CDR2 SYDVKM. The sample taken for sequencing was blood. The chain couples TRBV28 to TRBJ1-5, with D perhaps TRBD1 (5 bases). The clonotype was recovered from a woman between 50 and 59 years old in good health. The CDR3 bases are TGTGCCAGCCGCCGAGGGGTCGCCTATCAGGGCAATCAGCCCCAGCATTTT. Translating gives CASRRGVAYQGNQPQHF.